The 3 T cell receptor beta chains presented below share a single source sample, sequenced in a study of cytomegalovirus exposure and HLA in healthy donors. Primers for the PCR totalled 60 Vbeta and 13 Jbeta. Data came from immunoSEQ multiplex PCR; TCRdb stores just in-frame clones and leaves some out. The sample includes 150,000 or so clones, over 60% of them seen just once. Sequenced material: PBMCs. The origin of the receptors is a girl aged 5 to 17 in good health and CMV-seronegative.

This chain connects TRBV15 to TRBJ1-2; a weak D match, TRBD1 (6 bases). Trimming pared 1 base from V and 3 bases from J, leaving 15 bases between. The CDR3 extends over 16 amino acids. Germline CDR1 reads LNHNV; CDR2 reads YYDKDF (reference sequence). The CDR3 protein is CATSRAGPPGDYGYTF. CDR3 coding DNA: TGTGCCACCAGCAGAGCGGGACCCCCAGGGGACTATGGCTACACCTTC.

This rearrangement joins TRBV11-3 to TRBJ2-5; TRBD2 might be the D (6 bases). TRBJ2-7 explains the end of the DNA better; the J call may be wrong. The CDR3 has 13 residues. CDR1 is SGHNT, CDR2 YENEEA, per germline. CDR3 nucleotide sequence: TGTGCCAGCAGCTTAGTGGAGGGGCGCGAGCAGTACTTC. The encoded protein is CASSLVEGREQYF.

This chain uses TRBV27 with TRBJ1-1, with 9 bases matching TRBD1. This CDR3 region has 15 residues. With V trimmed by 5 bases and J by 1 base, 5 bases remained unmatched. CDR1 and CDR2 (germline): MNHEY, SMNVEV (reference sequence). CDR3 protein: CASSPRTGENTEAFF. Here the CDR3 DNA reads TGTGCCAGCAGTCCCCGGACAGGGGAGAACACTGAAGCTTTCTTT.